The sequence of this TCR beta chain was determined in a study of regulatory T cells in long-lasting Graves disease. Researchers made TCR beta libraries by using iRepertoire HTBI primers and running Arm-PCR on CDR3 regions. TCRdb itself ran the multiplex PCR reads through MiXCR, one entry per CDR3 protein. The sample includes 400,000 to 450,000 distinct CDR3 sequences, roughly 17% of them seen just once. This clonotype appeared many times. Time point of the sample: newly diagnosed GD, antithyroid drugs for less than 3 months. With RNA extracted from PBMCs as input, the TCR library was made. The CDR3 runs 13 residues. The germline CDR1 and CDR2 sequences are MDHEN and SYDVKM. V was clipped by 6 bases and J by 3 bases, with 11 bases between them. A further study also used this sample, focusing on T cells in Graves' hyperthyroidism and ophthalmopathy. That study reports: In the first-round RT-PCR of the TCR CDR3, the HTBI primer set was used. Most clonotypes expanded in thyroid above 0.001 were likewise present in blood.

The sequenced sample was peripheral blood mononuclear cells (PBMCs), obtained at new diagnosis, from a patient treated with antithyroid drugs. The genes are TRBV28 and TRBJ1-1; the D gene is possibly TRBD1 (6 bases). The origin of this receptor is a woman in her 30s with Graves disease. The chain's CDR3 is CASRDGGHTEAFF. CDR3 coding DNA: TGTGCCAGCAGGGACGGGGGGCACACTGAAGCTTTCTTT.